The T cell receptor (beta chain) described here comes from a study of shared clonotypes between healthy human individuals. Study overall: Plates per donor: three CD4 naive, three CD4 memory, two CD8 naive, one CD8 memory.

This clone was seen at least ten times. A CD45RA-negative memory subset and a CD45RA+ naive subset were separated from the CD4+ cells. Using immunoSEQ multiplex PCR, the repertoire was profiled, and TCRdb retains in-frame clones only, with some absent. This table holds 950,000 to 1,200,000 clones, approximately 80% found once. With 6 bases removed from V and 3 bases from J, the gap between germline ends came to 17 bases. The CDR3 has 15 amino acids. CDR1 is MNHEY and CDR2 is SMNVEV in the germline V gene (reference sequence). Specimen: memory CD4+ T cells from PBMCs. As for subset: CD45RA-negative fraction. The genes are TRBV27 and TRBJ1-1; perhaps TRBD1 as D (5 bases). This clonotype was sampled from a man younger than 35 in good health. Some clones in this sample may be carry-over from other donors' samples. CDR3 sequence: CASSRGGARDTEAFF. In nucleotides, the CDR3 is TGTGCCAGCAGCCGGGGAGGGGCCCGGGACACTGAAGCTTTCTTT.